This TCR beta chain was identified during a study of cytomegalovirus exposure and HLA in healthy donors. Study results and caveats: As was reported, the classifier diagnosed cytomegalovirus status with high specificity and sensitivity. Among TCR beta chains of equal frequency, HLA-associated ones were more clonally expanded in a later analysis. Fewer N-insertions (relative to the roughly 670-donor mean) were reportedly seen in an Asian-associated ancestry cluster in a later analysis.

PCR amplification relied on 60 Vbeta primers (plus 13 Jbeta primers). Repertoires were generated with immunoSEQ multiplex PCR, while TCRdb's copy carries only in-frame clones and drops some. The table lists 95,000 to 150,000 clones, 75% to 80% of them singletons. Of note for this clone: Its antigen is currently unknown.

Germline CDR1 and CDR2: MNHEY and SVGAGI. The CDR3 contains 16 residues. The ends lost 2 bases at V and 6 bases at J; junction bases unmatched: 12. Nominally healthy donors provided the samples, though records likely missed some immune exposures. The chain recombines TRBV6-5 with TRBJ2-7; 8 bases align to TRBD2. The TCR sequence derives from a woman between 40 and 55 years old in good health and CMV-seronegative. Sequenced: PBMCs. CDR3 region: CASSYPLAGGFGEQYF. The CDR3 nucleotides read TGTGCCAGCAGTTACCCCCTCGCGGGAGGTTTCGGCGAGCAGTACTTC.